The present entry profiles one TCR beta chain with its context. The V gene's germline CDR1 is SGHAT and CDR2 FQNNGV. The CDR3 has 17 residues. Unmatched junction bases numbered 9, after V lost 3 bases and J lost 0 bases. The sample comes from a study of siplizumab effects on memory and regulatory T cells. Clones were sequenced by immunoSEQ multiplex PCR, and TCRdb holds only the in-frame ones, with some missing. The sample records roughly 68,000 clones, just over 95% being singletons. V usage is TRBV11-2 and J usage is TRBJ2-5; 8 bases fit TRBD2. The receptor was derived from a human donor in good health. Sequencing was performed on naive CD8+ T cells sorted from blood. CDR3 nucleotide sequence: TGTGCCAGCAGCTTCCACTCACTAGCGGCGTACCAAGAGACCCAGTACTTC. It translates to CASSFHSLAAYQETQYF.